The 18 T cell receptor beta chains reported below all come from one sample, sequenced in a study of blood T cell repertoires in COVID-19. The protocol was immunoSEQ multiplex PCR, while the TCRdb copy is restricted to in-frame clones and leaves out a portion. There are about 410,000 clones in the sample; about nine tenths occur only once, and 1.7% lies in the top ten. Sample: PBMCs or T cells enriched from blood (not recorded which). The origin of the receptors is a woman in her thirties who had recovered from COVID-19.

The chain carries TRBV2 and TRBJ2-1; 8 positions agree with TRBD1. Germline loops: CDR1 SNHLY, CDR2 FYNNEI. V gave up 4 bases and J gave up 3 bases; unmatched junction bases: 8. The CDR3 runs to 16 residues. DNA for the CDR3: TGTGCCAGCAGTGTTGGACAGGGTCTGGGCTACAATGAGCAGTTCTTC. It codes for CASSVGQGLGYNEQFF.

The J gene is TRBJ2-1, the V gene TRBV27; 12 bases match TRBD2. The germline gives CDR1 MNHEY, CDR2 SMNVEV (reference sequence). This CDR3 comprises 18 residues. V lost 5 bases and J lost 4; bases outside the gene matches: 12. This chain's CDR3 is CASSLRLAGVGQYNEQFF. CDR3 bases: TGTGCCAGCAGTCTGCGACTAGCGGGAGTGGGTCAATACAATGAGCAGTTCTTC.

The rearrangement uses TRBV28 and TRBJ2-7; perhaps TRBD1 as D (5 bases). With 4 bases removed from V and 5 bases from J, the gap between germline ends came to 15 bases. The CDR3 is 14 residues long. Germline CDR1 reads MDHEN; CDR2 reads SYDVKM. This CDR3 is CASSSPARVDEQYF. CDR3 DNA: TGTGCCAGCAGTTCCCCCGCCAGGGTCGACGAGCAGTACTTC.

The rearrangement uses TRBV6-5 and TRBJ1-4; 9 nucleotides match TRBD1. Germline CDR1 and CDR2: MNHEY and SVGAGI. The CDR3 runs to 15 residues. V shed 0 bases, J shed 10 bases, and the junction held 6 bases outside the gene matches. The CDR3, as DNA: TGTGCCAGCAGTTACTCGTGGGACAGGGTTGGAAAACTGTTTTTT. Its protein is CASSYSWDRVGKLFF.

The chain is built from TRBV7-6 and TRBJ1-1; TRBD1 aligns across 11 bases. V lost 2 bases to trimming and J lost 4 bases; unmatched junction nucleotides: 6. CDR1 and CDR2 (germline): SGHVS, FNYEAQ. CDR3 length: 16 amino acids. The CDR3 region is CASSLTGQGAFTEAFF. The CDR3, as DNA: TGTGCCAGCAGCTTAACAGGACAGGGGGCATTCACTGAAGCTTTCTTT.

As concerns this clone: The same CDR3 can be traced to other DNA sequences in this sample. This rearrangement joins TRBV19 to TRBJ1-2; the match to TRBD1 covers 7 bases. Germline V lookup: CDR1 LNHDA, CDR2 SQIVND (reference sequence). Unmatched junction bases numbered 3, after V lost 7 bases and J lost 1 base. This CDR3 has 13 residues. The CDR3 DNA reads as TGTGCCAGTAACAGGGGACTTAACTATGGCTACACCTTC. Translation: CASNRGLNYGYTF.

This chain connects TRBV15 to TRBJ2-1; D unresolved. V shed 1 base and J shed 4 bases, with 11 bases lying between them. There are 15 residues in the CDR3. Germline-derived CDR1 and CDR2 are LNHNV and YYDKDF (reference sequence). The CDR3 DNA follows: TGTGCCACCAGCAGAGGTAATCGTTCGTACAATGAGCAGTTCTTC. Residues: CATSRGNRSYNEQFF.

A few counts support this clone. V and J are TRBV28 and TRBJ1-2; perhaps TRBD1 as D (5 bases). The CDR3 contains 16 residues. With 3 bases removed from V and 6 bases from J, the gap between germline ends came to 20 bases. Germline V gives CDR1 MDHEN, CDR2 SYDVKM. The CDR3 loop reads CASSLPVGGYAHGYTF. For the CDR3, the DNA is TGTGCCAGCAGTTTGCCCGTGGGGGGGTATGCGCATGGCTACACCTTC.

The V gene is TRBV5-1, the J gene TRBJ2-7; 7 bases line up with TRBD1. The germline V gene encodes CDR1 SGHRS and CDR2 YFSETQ. The V and J ends lost 5 bases and 0 bases, in that order; junction bases with no gene match: 5. The CDR3 loop spans 14 amino acids. CDR3 DNA sequence: TGCGCCAGCAGAGCTACAGGGGCCTCCTACGAGCAGTACTTC. Translating gives CASRATGASYEQYF.

This chain links TRBV5-1 with TRBJ1-2, with 11 bases identical to TRBD1. Trimming took 3 bases from V and 2 from J; bases not matched to a gene: 3. This CDR3 spans 15 amino acids. Germline CDR1 reads SGHRS; CDR2 reads YFSETQ. The CDR3 is CASSSWTGGNYGYTF. The CDR3 DNA sequence: TGCGCCAGCAGCTCCTGGACAGGGGGCAACTATGGCTACACCTTC.

This clone was observed a single time. The chain is built from TRBV30 and TRBJ2-1; perhaps TRBD2 as D (7 bases). This CDR3 is built from 15 residues. Germline assignment: CDR1 GTSNPN and CDR2 SVGIG (reference sequence). CDR3 sequence reads: CALGGGFIRRNEQFF. The CDR3 nucleotides are TGTGCACTGGGGGGGGGCTTCATTCGACGGAATGAGCAGTTCTTC.

The rearrangement joins TRBV6-1 to TRBJ2-1, with D perhaps matching TRBD1 (7 bases). Germline V gives CDR1 MNHNS, CDR2 SASEGT. Trimming took 3 bases from V and 7 from J, leaving 13 bases between them. CDR3 length: 14 residues. The CDR3 reads CASSDPQGGNEQFF. The CDR3, as DNA: TGTGCCAGCAGTGACCCCCAGGGGGGAAATGAGCAGTTCTTC.

V is TRBV7-3 and J is TRBJ1-1; TRBD1 matches at 7 bases. The CDR3 sequence is 13 residues long. The germline V gene has CDR1 SGHTA and CDR2 FQGTGA. Trimming at V came to 5 bases and at J to 5 bases, leaving 5 bases not matched to a gene. The CDR3 spells CASSLGQATEAFF. CDR3 sequence (DNA): TGTGCCAGCAGCCTAGGACAGGCGACTGAAGCTTTCTTT.

J is TRBJ2-7 and V is TRBV3-1 (or the pseudogene TRBV3-2); the match to TRBD2 covers 12 bases. The CDR3 contains 17 residues. The germline CDR1 and CDR2 sequences are LGHDT and YNNKEL (reference sequence). V was clipped by 0 bases and J by 2 bases; unmatched bases: 5. The CDR3 is CASSQDRTSGITYEQYF. The CDR3 nucleotides read TGTGCCAGCAGCCAAGACAGGACTAGCGGGATTACCTACGAGCAGTACTTC.

V usage is TRBV3-1 (or the pseudogene TRBV3-2) and J usage is TRBJ1-4; D ambiguous. This CDR3 has 15 amino acids. CDR1 LGHDT and CDR2 YNNKEL come from the germline V gene (reference sequence). The germline V and J ends were trimmed by 0 bases and 8 bases, with 13 bases remaining between them. The CDR3 DNA reads TGTGCCAGCAGCCAAGATTGGGGTACGGGAGAAAAACTGTTTTTT. This sequence encodes CASSQDWGTGEKLFF.

J is TRBJ2-1 and V is TRBV5-1; the match to TRBD1 covers 8 bases. Germline V gene data show CDR1 as SGHRS and CDR2 as YFSETQ. The junction had 4 bases not matched to a gene; V was cut back by 3 bases and J by 8 bases. CDR3 size: 13 residues. DNA for the CDR3: TGCGCCAGCAGCTCGCGACAGGGGTATGAGCAGTTCTTC. Residues: CASSSRQGYEQFF.

The gene calls are TRBV29-1 and TRBJ2-7, with D uncertain. The V and J ends lost 5 bases and 1 base respectively, with 18 bases between them. This CDR3 region has 15 residues. CDR1 and CDR2 from the germline V gene are SQVTM and ANQGSEA. This CDR3 reads CSVRVRNQLSYEQYF. In DNA, the CDR3 is TGCAGCGTTCGGGTGCGGAACCAGTTATCCTACGAGCAGTACTTC.

This rearrangement joins TRBV5-4 to TRBJ2-7; D perhaps matches TRBD1 (6 bases). Trimming took off 5 bases at V and 0 bases at J, with 18 bases between the two ends. Germline CDR1 reads SGHNT; CDR2 reads YYREEE (reference sequence). This CDR3 spans 16 amino acids. Here the CDR3 reads CASRRGYREYSYEQYF. The CDR3 DNA is TGTGCCAGCAGAAGGGGTTACAGGGAGTACTCCTACGAGCAGTACTTC. The complete variable domain, with remaining parts taken from reference TRBV5-4 and TRBJ2-7, reads ETGVTQSPTHLIKTRGQQVTLRCSSQSGHNTVSWYQQALGQGPQFIFQYYREEENGRGNFPPRFSGLQFPNYSSELNVNALELDDSALYLCASRRGYREYSYEQYFGPGTRLTVT.